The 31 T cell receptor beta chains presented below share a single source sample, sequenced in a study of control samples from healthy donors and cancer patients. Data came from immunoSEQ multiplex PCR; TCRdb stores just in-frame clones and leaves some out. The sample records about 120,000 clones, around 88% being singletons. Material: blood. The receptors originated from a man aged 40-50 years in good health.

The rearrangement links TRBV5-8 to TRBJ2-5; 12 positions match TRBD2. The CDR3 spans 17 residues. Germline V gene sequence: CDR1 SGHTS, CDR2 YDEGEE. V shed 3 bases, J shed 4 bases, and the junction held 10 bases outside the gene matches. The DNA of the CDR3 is TGTGCCAGCAGCTCCGGGACTAGCGGGCCAGCAGGAGAGACCCAGTACTTC. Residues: CASSSGTSGPAGETQYF.

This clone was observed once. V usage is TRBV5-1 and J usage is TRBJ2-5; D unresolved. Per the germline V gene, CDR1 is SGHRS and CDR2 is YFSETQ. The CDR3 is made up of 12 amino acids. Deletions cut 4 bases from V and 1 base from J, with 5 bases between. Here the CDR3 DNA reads TGCGCCAGCAGCACCCTCCAAGAGACCCAGTACTTC. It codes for CASSTLQETQYF.

This CDR3 is CASSYYYEQYF. In DNA form, the CDR3 reads TGTGCCAGCAGTTACTACTACGAGCAGTACTTC. The chain couples TRBV6-2 or TRBV6-3 to TRBJ2-7; D unclear. The V end was cut by 1 base, the J end by 3 bases, with 1 base between. Germline V CDR1 and CDR2: MNHEY, SVGEGT. This CDR3 is 11 amino acids long.

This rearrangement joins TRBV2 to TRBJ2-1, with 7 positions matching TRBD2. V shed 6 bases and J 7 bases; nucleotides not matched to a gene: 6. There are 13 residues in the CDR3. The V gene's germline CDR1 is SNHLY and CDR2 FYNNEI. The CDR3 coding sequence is TGTGCCAGCAGACGACTAGCCGGGAATGAGCAGTTCTTC. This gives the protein CASRRLAGNEQFF.

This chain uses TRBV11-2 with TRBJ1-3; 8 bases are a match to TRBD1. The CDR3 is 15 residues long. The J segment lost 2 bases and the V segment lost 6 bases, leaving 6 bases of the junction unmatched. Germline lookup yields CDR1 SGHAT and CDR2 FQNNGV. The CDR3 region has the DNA TGTGCCAGCAGGAAAATCAGGGGGCCTGGAAACACCATATATTTT. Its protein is CASRKIRGPGNTIYF.

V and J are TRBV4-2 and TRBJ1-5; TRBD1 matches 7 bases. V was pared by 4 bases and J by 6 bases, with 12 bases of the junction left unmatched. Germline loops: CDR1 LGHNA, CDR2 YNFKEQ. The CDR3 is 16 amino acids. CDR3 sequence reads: CASSLTGTEGGQPQHF. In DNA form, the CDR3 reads TGTGCCAGCAGCCTAACCGGGACAGAGGGGGGTCAGCCCCAGCATTTT.

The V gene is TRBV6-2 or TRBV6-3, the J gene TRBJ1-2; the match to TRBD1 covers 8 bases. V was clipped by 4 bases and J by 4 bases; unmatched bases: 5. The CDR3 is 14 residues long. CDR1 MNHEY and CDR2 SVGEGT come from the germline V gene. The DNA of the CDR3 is TGTGCCAGCAGTTTTCGGACAGGGAGCTATGGCTACACCTTC. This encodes CASSFRTGSYGYTF.

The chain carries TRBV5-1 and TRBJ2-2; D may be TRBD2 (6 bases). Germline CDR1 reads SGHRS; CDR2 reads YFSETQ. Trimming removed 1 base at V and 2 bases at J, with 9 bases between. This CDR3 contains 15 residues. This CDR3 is CASSLSAGNTGELFF. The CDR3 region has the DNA TGCGCCAGCAGCTTGTCGGCGGGAAACACCGGGGAGCTGTTTTTT.

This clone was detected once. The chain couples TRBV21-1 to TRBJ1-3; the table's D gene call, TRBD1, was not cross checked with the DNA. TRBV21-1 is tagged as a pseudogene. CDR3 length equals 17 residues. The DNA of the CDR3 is TGTGCCAGCAGCAAAGCGCGAGGACACTTCTCTGGAAACACCATATATTTT. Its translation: CASSKARGHFSGNTIYF.

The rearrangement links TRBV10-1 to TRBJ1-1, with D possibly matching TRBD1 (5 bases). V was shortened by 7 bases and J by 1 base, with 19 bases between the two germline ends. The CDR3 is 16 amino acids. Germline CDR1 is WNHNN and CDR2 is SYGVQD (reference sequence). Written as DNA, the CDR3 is TGCGCCAGCACCTTTAGCGGGGGGGAAAGGAACACTGAAGCTTTCTTT. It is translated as CASTFSGGERNTEAFF.

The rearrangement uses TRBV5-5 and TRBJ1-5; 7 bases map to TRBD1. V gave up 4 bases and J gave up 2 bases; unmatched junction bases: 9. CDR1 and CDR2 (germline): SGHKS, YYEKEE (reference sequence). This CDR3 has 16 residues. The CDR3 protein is CASSQGGRGRNQPQHF. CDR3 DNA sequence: TGTGCCAGCAGCCAGGGGGGCAGGGGCCGCAATCAGCCCCAGCATTTT.

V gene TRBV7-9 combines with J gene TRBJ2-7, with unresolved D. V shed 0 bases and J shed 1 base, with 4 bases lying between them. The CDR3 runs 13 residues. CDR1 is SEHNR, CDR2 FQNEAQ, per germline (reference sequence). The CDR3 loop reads CASSLAESYEQYF. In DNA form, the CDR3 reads TGTGCCAGCAGCTTAGCTGAATCCTACGAGCAGTACTTC.

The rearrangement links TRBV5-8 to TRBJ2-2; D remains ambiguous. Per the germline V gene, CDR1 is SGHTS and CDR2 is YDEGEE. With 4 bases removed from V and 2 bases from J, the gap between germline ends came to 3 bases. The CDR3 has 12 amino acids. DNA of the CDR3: TGTGCCAGCAGCACCAACACCGGGGAGCTGTTTTTT. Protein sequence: CASSTNTGELFF.

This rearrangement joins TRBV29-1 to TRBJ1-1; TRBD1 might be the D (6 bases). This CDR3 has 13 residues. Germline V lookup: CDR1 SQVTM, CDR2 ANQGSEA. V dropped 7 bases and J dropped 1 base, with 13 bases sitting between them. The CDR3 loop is CSARQQGNTEAFF. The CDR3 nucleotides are TGCAGCGCCCGCCAACAGGGGAACACTGAAGCTTTCTTT.

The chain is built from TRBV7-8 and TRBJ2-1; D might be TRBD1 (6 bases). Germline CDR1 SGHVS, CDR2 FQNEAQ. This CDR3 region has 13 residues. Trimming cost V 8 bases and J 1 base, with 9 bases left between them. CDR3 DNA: TGTGCCAGCGGGGGCAGTTCCTACAATGAGCAGTTCTTC. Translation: CASGGSSYNEQFF.

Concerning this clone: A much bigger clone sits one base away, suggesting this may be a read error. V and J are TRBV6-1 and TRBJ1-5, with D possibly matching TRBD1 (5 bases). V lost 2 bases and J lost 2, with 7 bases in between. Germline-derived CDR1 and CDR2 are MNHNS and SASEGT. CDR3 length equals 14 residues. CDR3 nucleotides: TGTGCCAGCAGTGAACAGGGTGGCAATCAGCCCCAGCATTTT. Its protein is CASSEQGGNQPQHF.

The CDR3 sequence is CASSLVGAGGPYNEQFF. CDR3 coding DNA: TGCGCCAGCAGCTTGGTTGGGGCGGGGGGGCCCTACAATGAGCAGTTCTTC. The chain combines TRBV5-1 with TRBJ2-1; 9 bases are a match to TRBD2. The trim removed 0 bases at V and 2 bases at J, leaving 6 bases unmatched. The CDR3 length is 17 residues. Germline CDR1 reads SGHRS; CDR2 reads YFSETQ.

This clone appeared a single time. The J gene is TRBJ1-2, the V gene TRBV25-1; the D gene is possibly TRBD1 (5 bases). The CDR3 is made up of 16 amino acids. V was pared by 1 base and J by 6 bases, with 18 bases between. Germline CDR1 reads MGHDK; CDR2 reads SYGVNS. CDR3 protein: CASSEFDSSWQDGYTF. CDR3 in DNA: TGTGCCAGCAGTGAATTTGACAGCTCCTGGCAGGATGGCTACACCTTC.

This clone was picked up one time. CDR3 in amino acids: CASSFYIRTEAFF. In DNA form, the CDR3 reads TGTGCCAGCAGTTTTTACATAAGAACTGAAGCTTTCTTT. This sequence joins TRBV6-5 and TRBJ1-1, with unresolved D. The CDR3 is made up of 13 amino acids. V was shortened by 4 bases and J by 5 bases, with 11 bases between the two germline ends. Germline V lookup: CDR1 MNHEY, CDR2 SVGAGI.

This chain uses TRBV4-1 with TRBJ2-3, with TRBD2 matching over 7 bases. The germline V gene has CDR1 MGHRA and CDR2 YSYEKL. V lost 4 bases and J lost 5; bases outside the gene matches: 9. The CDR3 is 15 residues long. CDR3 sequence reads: CASSLRDYSGDTQYF. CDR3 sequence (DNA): TGCGCCAGCAGCCTTAGGGACTATTCTGGAGATACGCAGTATTTT.

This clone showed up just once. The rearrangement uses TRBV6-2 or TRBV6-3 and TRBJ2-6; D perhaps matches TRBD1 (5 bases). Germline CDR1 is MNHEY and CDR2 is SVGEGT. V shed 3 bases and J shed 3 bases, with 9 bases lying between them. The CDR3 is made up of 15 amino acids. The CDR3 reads CASSYLGVGANVLTF. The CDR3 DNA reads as TGTGCCAGCAGTTATCTAGGGGTTGGGGCCAACGTCCTGACTTTC.

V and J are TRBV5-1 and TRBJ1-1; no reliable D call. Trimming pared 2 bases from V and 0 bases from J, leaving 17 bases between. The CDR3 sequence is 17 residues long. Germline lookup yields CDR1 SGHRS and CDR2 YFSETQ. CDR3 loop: CASSLPKSDTVNTEAFF. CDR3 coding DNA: TGCGCCAGCAGCTTACCCAAATCAGATACTGTGAACACTGAAGCTTTCTTT.

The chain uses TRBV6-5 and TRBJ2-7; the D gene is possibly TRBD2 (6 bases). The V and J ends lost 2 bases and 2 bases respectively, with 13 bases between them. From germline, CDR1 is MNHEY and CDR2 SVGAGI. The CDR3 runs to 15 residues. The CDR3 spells CASSYAGRQTYEQYF. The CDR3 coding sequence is TGTGCCAGCAGTTACGCGGGGAGACAGACCTACGAGCAGTACTTC.

The chain's CDR3 is CASSPAGIYNSPLHF. The CDR3, as DNA: TGTGCCAGCTCACCAGCCGGGATCTATAATTCACCCCTCCACTTT. The V call is TRBV18, the J call TRBJ1-6, with no clear D. The CDR3 runs to 15 residues. The germline V gene encodes CDR1 KGHSH and CDR2 LQKENI. The V gene lost 2 bases and the J gene lost 3 bases, with 8 bases spanning the gap.

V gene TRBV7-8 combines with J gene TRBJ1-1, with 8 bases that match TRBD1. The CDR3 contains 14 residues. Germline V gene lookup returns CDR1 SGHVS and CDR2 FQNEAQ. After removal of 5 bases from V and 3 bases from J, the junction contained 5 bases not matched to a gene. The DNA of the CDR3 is TGTGCCAGCAGCCCAGGGGGCTCGGACACTGAAGCTTTCTTT. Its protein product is CASSPGGSDTEAFF.

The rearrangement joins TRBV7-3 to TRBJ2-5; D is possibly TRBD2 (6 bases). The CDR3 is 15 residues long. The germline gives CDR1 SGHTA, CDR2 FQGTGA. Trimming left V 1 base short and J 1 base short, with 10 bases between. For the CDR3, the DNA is TGTGCCAGCAGCTTAAGGTCGGGGGTCCAAGAGACCCAGTACTTC. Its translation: CASSLRSGVQETQYF.

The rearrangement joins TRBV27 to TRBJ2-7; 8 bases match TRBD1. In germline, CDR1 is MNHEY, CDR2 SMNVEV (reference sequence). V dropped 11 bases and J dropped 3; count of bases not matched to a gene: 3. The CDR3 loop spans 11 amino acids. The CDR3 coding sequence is TGTGCCGGACAGGGAGACTACGAGCAGTACTTC. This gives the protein CAGQGDYEQYF.

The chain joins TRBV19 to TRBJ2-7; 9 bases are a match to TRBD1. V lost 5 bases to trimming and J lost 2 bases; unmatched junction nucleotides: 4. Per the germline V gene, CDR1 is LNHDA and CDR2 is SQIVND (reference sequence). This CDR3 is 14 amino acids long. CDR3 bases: TGTGCCAGTAGTGATTGGGACAGGGCCTACGAGCAGTACTTC. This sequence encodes CASSDWDRAYEQYF.

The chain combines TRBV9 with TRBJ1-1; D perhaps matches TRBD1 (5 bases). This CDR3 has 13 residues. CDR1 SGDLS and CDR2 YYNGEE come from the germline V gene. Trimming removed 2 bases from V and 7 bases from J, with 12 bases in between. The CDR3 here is CASSVTDGGEAFF. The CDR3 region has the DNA TGTGCCAGCAGCGTGACCGACGGGGGTGAAGCTTTCTTT.

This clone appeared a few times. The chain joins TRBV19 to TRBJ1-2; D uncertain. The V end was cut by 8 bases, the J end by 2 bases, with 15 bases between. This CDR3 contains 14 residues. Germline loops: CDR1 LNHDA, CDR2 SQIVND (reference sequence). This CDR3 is CASLPGAGNYGYTF. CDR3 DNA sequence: TGTGCCAGTCTTCCGGGCGCTGGGAACTATGGCTACACCTTC.

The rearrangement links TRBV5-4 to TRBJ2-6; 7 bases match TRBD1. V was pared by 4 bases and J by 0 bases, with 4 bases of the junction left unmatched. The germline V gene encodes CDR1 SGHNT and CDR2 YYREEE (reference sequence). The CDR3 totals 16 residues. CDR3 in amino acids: CASSVTGASGANVLTF. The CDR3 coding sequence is TGTGCCAGCAGCGTCACAGGGGCCTCTGGGGCCAACGTCCTGACTTTC.